These 6 T cell receptor beta chains originate from one sample sequenced in a study of shared clonotypes between healthy human individuals. Here immunoSEQ multiplex PCR was the method, and the copy in TCRdb shows in-frame clones only, minus some. The table lists approximately 2.5 million clones, around nine tenths of them singletons. The sample taken for sequencing was naive CD4+ T cells sorted from blood. This sample's subset: CD45RA+ positively selected. The origin of the receptors is a man aged 18 to 29 in good health.

This sequence joins TRBV2 and TRBJ2-5; D remains ambiguous. Germline CDR1 SNHLY, CDR2 FYNNEI. This CDR3 is built from 13 residues. The V end lost 2 bases, the J end lost 5 bases, and 9 bases lay between the germline ends. This CDR3 is CASSETPGETQYF. For the CDR3, the DNA is TGTGCCAGCAGTGAAACCCCTGGGGAGACCCAGTACTTC.

This chain joins TRBV6-1 and TRBJ2-1; 10 bases map to TRBD1. The CDR3 length is 15 residues. V was pared by 3 bases and J by 6 bases, with 5 bases of the junction left unmatched. Germline values: CDR1 MNHNS, CDR2 SASEGT. The CDR3 bases are TGTGCCAGCAGTGACCCGGGACAGGGGTTCAATGAGCAGTTCTTC. The encoded protein is CASSDPGQGFNEQFF.

The chain joins TRBV30 to TRBJ1-4, with D uncertain. V lost 2 bases and J 7 bases, leaving 11 bases between the germline ends. The CDR3 runs to 13 residues. The germline V gene encodes CDR1 GTSNPN and CDR2 SVGIG (reference sequence). Written as DNA, the CDR3 is TGTGCCTGGAGTATCGGATTAGGTGAAAAACTGTTTTTT. Amino acid sequence: CAWSIGLGEKLFF.

The chain has TRBV6-1 and TRBJ2-7; D call uncertain. This CDR3 has 14 residues. Germline CDR1 reads MNHNS; CDR2 reads SASEGT. Trimming removed 1 base at V and 2 bases at J, with 9 bases between. CDR3 DNA sequence: TGTGCCAGCAGTGAAGAGAGTCGTCCCTACGAGCAGTACTTC. It codes for CASSEESRPYEQYF.

The chain recombines TRBV5-1 with TRBJ2-3; D possibly corresponds to TRBD2 (6 bases). The CDR3 is 17 amino acids. The germline gives CDR1 SGHRS, CDR2 YFSETQ. V dropped 4 bases and J dropped 2 bases, with 20 bases sitting between them. CDR3 nucleotides: TGCGCCAGCAGCCCTCCGGTTAAGGGAGGAATCACAGATACGCAGTATTTT. Protein: CASSPPVKGGITDTQYF.

The V gene is TRBV7-2, the J gene TRBJ1-4; D is ambiguous. Trimming removed 5 bases from V and 8 bases from J, with 9 bases in between. The CDR3 is 12 amino acids. Germline loops: CDR1 SGHTA, CDR2 FQGNSA. CDR3 loop: CASSPEREKLFF. The CDR3 DNA reads as TGTGCCAGCAGCCCCGAACGGGAAAAACTGTTTTTT.